Listed below are T cell receptor beta chains from one sample, sequenced in a study of blood T cell repertoires in COVID-19. Sequencing used immunoSEQ multiplex PCR; TCRdb keeps in-frame clones, though not all of them. The repertoire holds some 150,000 clones, with approximately 88% as singletons. Sequenced: peripheral blood. The receptors stem from a woman in her forties or fifties with acute or convalescent COVID-19. CDR3s include the opening cysteine and the closing phenylalanine or tryptophan. D genes are given only for firm matches. Clone size, where shown, is once, few, many, or a class for clones that have expanded.

V gene,D gene,J gene,clone size,CDR3 protein,CDR3 DNA
TRBV3-1/TRBV3-2,-,TRBJ1-1,-,CASSQATEAFF,TGTGCCAGCAGCCAAGCGACAGAAGCTTTCTTT
TRBV6-5,TRBD2,TRBJ2-3,-,CASSTSASTDTQYF,TGTGCCAGCAGCACTAGCGCCAGCACAGATACGCAGTATTTT
TRBV19,TRBD2,TRBJ2-1,once,CASRELAGPGHEQFF,TGTGCCAGTAGAGAACTAGCGGGGCCTGGACATGAGCAGTTCTTC
TRBV6-6,-,TRBJ1-1,-,CASSYSPGEGNTEAFF,TGTGCCAGCAGTTACTCCCCGGGCGAGGGGAACACTGAAGCTTTCTTT
TRBV2,TRBD2,TRBJ2-2,-,CATKQRELITGELFF,TGTGCCACTAAACAGCGGGAGTTAATCACCGGGGAGCTGTTTTTT
TRBV10-1,-,TRBJ2-1,-,CASSGPADSGADPNEQFF,TGCGCCAGCAGTGGTCCCGCGGACAGTGGAGCGGACCCCAATGAGCAGTTCTTC
TRBV7-9,TRBD1,TRBJ1-2,-,CASSLAGQGTYYGYTF,TGTGCCAGCAGCTTAGCGGGACAGGGGACATACTATGGCTACACCTTC
TRBV3-1/TRBV3-2,TRBD1,TRBJ2-7,-,CASSRDSSYEQYF,TGTGCCAGCAGCCGGGACAGTTCCTACGAGCAGTACTTC
TRBV9,-,TRBJ1-5,-,CASSPVAGADQPQHF,TGTGCCAGCAGCCCGGTGGCGGGGGCTGATCAGCCCCAGCATTTT
TRBV5-1,-,TRBJ2-2,-,CASSARRGNTGELFF,TGCGCCAGCAGCGCACGGCGGGGAAACACCGGGGAGCTGTTTTTT
TRBV11-3,-,TRBJ1-1,-,CASSLDRNTEAFF,TGTGCCAGCAGCTTAGACAGGAACACTGAAGCTTTCTTT
TRBV7-3,-,TRBJ2-3,-,CASSLTGVADTQYF,TGTGCCAGCAGCTTAACCGGGGTGGCAGATACGCAGTATTTT
TRBV2,TRBD1,TRBJ1-5,-,CASNPGQGVPSNQPQHF,TGTGCCAGCAATCCGGGACAGGGGGTCCCAAGCAATCAGCCCCAGCATTTT
TRBV7-2,TRBD1,TRBJ1-1,-,CASSTQGGKAEAFF,TGTGCCAGCAGCACACAGGGGGGGAAAGCTGAAGCTTTCTTT
TRBV10-3,-,TRBJ1-1,-,CAISGGDLTEAFF,TGTGCCATCAGTGGCGGGGACCTCACTGAAGCTTTCTTT
TRBV27,-,TRBJ1-3,-,CASSGGGSGNTIYF,TGTGCCAGCAGTGGGGGGGGCTCTGGAAACACCATATATTTT
TRBV19,-,TRBJ2-6,-,CASRAGVSGANVLTF,TGTGCCAGTAGGGCAGGGGTCTCTGGGGCCAACGTCCTGACTTTC
TRBV5-4,-,TRBJ2-5,once,CASSFIGSGRETQYF,TGTGCCAGCAGCTTTATTGGGTCAGGGAGGGAGACCCAGTACTTC
TRBV11-2,-,TRBJ2-7,-,CASKIWGNSEQYF,TGTGCCAGCAAAATATGGGGCAACTCCGAGCAGTACTTC
TRBV25-1,TRBD2,TRBJ2-1,-,CASSVRGSSYNEQFF,TGTGCCAGCAGCGTGCGCGGGAGCTCCTACAATGAGCAGTTCTTC
TRBV19,-,TRBJ1-1,-,CASTGERNTEAFF,TGTGCCAGTACGGGGGAAAGGAACACTGAAGCTTTCTTT
TRBV12-5,-,TRBJ1-5,-,CASGSDWNQPQHF,TGTGCTAGTGGTTCGGACTGGAATCAGCCCCAGCATTTT
TRBV19,TRBD1,TRBJ1-6,once,CASSRQGLDSPLHF,TGTGCCAGTAGTCGACAGGGACTGGATTCACCCCTCCACTTT
TRBV18,-,TRBJ2-2,-,CASSPSTGMNTGELFF,TGTGCCAGCTCACCGAGCACAGGAATGAACACCGGGGAGCTGTTTTTT
TRBV13,-,TRBJ1-4,-,CASSFVGLEGTNEKLFF,TGTGCCAGCAGCTTTGTCGGCCTAGAGGGAACTAATGAAAAACTGTTTTTT
TRBV5-4,-,TRBJ2-7,-,CASSGRLTYEQYF,TGTGCCAGCAGCGGCAGACTCACCTACGAGCAGTACTTC
TRBV6-5,TRBD2,TRBJ2-3,-,CASSYSTTSVGDTQYF,TGTGCCAGCAGTTACTCGACGACTAGCGTGGGAGATACGCAGTATTTT
TRBV9,-,TRBJ1-1,-,CASSVGDPDEAFF,TGTGCCAGCAGCGTAGGCGATCCCGATGAAGCTTTCTTT
TRBV9,TRBD1,TRBJ1-1,-,CASRLSTGRSTEAFF,TGTGCCAGCAGGTTATCGACAGGGAGGAGCACTGAAGCTTTCTTT
TRBV4-1,-,TRBJ2-7,-,CASSQDGGGVSYEQYF,TGCGCCAGCAGCCAAGACGGAGGGGGGGTCTCCTACGAGCAGTACTTC
TRBV9,-,TRBJ1-4,-,CASSVRGTNNEKLFF,TGTGCCAGCAGCGTAAGGGGAACCAACAATGAAAAACTGTTTTTT
TRBV19,TRBD1,TRBJ1-5,-,CASSPGLGGRNQPQHF,TGTGCCAGTAGTCCCGGCCTAGGGGGCCGCAATCAGCCCCAGCATTTT
TRBV27,TRBD1,TRBJ2-5,-,CASRDRGPETQYF,TGTGCCAGCAGGGACAGGGGGCCCGAGACCCAGTACTTC
TRBV19,TRBD1,TRBJ2-5,-,CASSLPGQASQETQYF,TGTGCCAGTAGTCTCCCGGGACAGGCTAGCCAAGAGACCCAGTACTTC
TRBV5-1,-,TRBJ2-1,-,CASSLGVVRRDNEQFF,TGCGCCAGCAGCTTGGGTGTAGTTCGCAGGGACAATGAGCAGTTCTTC
TRBV27,TRBD1,TRBJ1-6,-,CASSLSSGQVNSPLHF,TGTGCCAGCAGTTTATCGTCGGGACAGGTCAATTCACCCCTCCACTTT
TRBV19,TRBD2,TRBJ2-1,once,CASTRGLASNEQFF,TGTGCCAGTACCCGGGGACTAGCTTCCAATGAGCAGTTCTTC
TRBV7-3,-,TRBJ2-7,once,CAKRGKYF,TGTGCCAAACGGGGTAAGTACTTC
TRBV19,-,TRBJ2-5,once,CASSTGPQETQYF,TGTGCCAGTAGTACAGGGCCTCAAGAGACCCAGTACTTC
TRBV11-2,-,TRBJ2-7,-,CASSLGGPVYEQYF,TGTGCCAGCAGCTTAGGGGGCCCGGTTTACGAGCAGTACTTC
TRBV2,TRBD2,TRBJ2-1,-,CASSVRTSGMGNEQFF,TGTGCCAGCAGTGTCCGGACTAGCGGGATGGGCAATGAGCAGTTCTTC
TRBV4-2,TRBD2,TRBJ2-1,-,CASSLTSGGAREQFF,TGTGCCAGCAGCCTGACTAGCGGGGGGGCGCGGGAGCAGTTCTTC
TRBV5-1,-,TRBJ1-1,-,CASSLGRSEAFF,TGCGCCAGCAGCTTGGGGAGGAGTGAAGCTTTCTTT
TRBV9,-,TRBJ2-1,once,CASSVYGIYNEQFF,TGTGCCAGCAGCGTTTACGGGATCTACAATGAGCAGTTCTTC
TRBV6-6,TRBD1,TRBJ1-2,-,CASSPGGQGARGYTF,TGTGCCAGCAGCCCTGGGGGACAGGGGGCGAGAGGCTACACCTTC
TRBV3-1/TRBV3-2,-,TRBJ2-3,-,CASSQDGQTTDTQYF,TGTGCCAGCAGCCAAGATGGGCAAACCACAGATACGCAGTATTTT
TRBV5-4,TRBD1,TRBJ1-1,-,CASSFTGGTEAFF,TGTGCCAGCAGCTTTACAGGGGGCACTGAAGCTTTCTTT
TRBV5-8,-,TRBJ1-5,once,CASSLAGVWVNQPQHF,TGTGCCAGCAGCTTGGCAGGGGTGTGGGTCAATCAGCCCCAGCATTTT
TRBV11-2,-,TRBJ1-3,-,CASSLTSGNTIYF,TGTGCCAGCAGCTTAACTTCTGGAAACACCATATATTTT
TRBV29-1,TRBD1,TRBJ1-3,-,CSVDVGQVSGNTIYF,TGCAGCGTTGATGTGGGACAGGTCTCTGGAAACACCATATATTTT
TRBV30,-,TRBJ1-2,-,CAWSAGDSYGYTF,TGTGCCTGGAGCGCAGGGGATTCCTATGGCTACACCTTC
TRBV7-2,-,TRBJ2-3,once,CASSWRRSTDTQYF,TGTGCCAGCAGCTGGAGGCGTAGCACAGATACGCAGTATTTT
TRBV10-1,-,TRBJ1-1,-,CASSESWQGSAFF,TGCGCCAGCAGTGAGTCCTGGCAGGGCAGCGCTTTCTTT
TRBV9,TRBD2,TRBJ2-7,-,CASSVEDGRRSYEQYF,TGTGCCAGCAGCGTAGAGGACGGGAGGAGGTCCTACGAGCAGTACTTC
TRBV24-1,TRBD1,TRBJ2-1,-,CATSDLPDRSSYNEQFF,TGTGCCACCAGTGATTTACCGGACAGGAGCTCCTACAATGAGCAGTTCTTC
TRBV3-1/TRBV3-2,TRBD1,TRBJ1-5,-,CASSGTGHQPQHF,TGTGCCAGCAGCGGGACAGGGCATCAGCCCCAGCATTTT
TRBV24-1,-,TRBJ2-7,-,CATSDSRVLYEQYF,TGTGCCACCAGTGACTCCAGGGTCCTCTACGAGCAGTACTTC
TRBV7-3,TRBD1,TRBJ1-1,-,CASSLAGTGRNTEAFF,TGTGCCAGCAGCCTAGCAGGGACAGGGAGGAACACTGAAGCTTTCTTT
TRBV9,TRBD1,TRBJ2-3,-,CAIPDRGLSDTQYF,TGTGCCATCCCGGACAGGGGGCTCTCGGATACGCAGTATTTT
TRBV4-1,TRBD1,TRBJ2-2,-,CASSQDRGRTGELFF,TGCGCCAGCAGCCAAGATAGGGGGCGAACCGGGGAGCTGTTTTTT